This T cell receptor (beta chain) was identified during a study of blood T cell repertoires in COVID-19. Study details: Donors in the United States, Italy and Spain gave samples during acute or convalescent COVID-19.

In the original workflow: How many nucleated cells were present was estimated from reference gene primer amplification. Some clones are missing from TCRdb's copy, which holds only in-frame ones; the method was immunoSEQ multiplex PCR. V, J and clone size were drawn from that table, and D and trimming were deduced from the DNA. The sample carries approximately 250,000 clones, 80% to 90% recorded once. This TCR was recovered from a man aged 35-49 years with acute or convalescent COVID-19. Material for sequencing was peripheral blood.

As DNA, the CDR3 is TGTGCCAGCAGCTACCGGGTCGAGGGCGTAGGCCCCTATGGCTACACCTTC. Amino acid sequence: CASSYRVEGVGPYGYTF. The genes are TRBV7-2 and TRBJ1-2; D gene uncertain. Trimming removed 4 bases at V and 4 bases at J, with 22 bases between. CDR3 length: 17 residues. Germline-derived CDR1 and CDR2 are SGHTA and FQGNSA.